Below, 10 T cell receptor beta chains from the same sample are listed, as sequenced in a study of spatial heterogeneity in lung cancer. TCRdb re-called the 5' RACE reads with MiXCR, one entry per CDR3 protein. The sample lists approximately 15,000 distinct CDR3 sequences; about 3.6% were seen once. Time point described: sample taken at primary tumor resection. Sequencing was performed on normal lung tissue next to the tumor, taken at surgery. Receptors were obtained from a male donor with early-stage non-small cell lung cancer.

This clonotype was observed at least ten times. With the library built for alpha chains, this beta chain is off target and its frequency is not meaningful. V and J are TRBV12-3 or TRBV12-4 and TRBJ2-3, with TRBD2 identical over 7 bases. With 6 bases clipped from V and 1 base from J, the junction kept 7 bases outside the gene matches. CDR3 length: 15 residues. The CDR3 region has the DNA TGTGCCAGCAGGCTATCTAGCGGCCGCACAGATACGCAGTATTTT. Its translation: CASRLSSGRTDTQYF.

This clonotype was seen repeatedly, ten times or more. Because the library targeted alpha chains, this beta chain is an off-target read whose size means little. The rearrangement uses TRBV28 and TRBJ1-1, with a tentative D call TRBD1 (6 bases). The V end lost 5 bases, the J end lost 4 bases, and 17 bases lay between the germline ends. Germline V gives CDR1 MDHEN, CDR2 SYDVKM. The CDR3 extends over 15 amino acids. The CDR3 DNA sequence: TGTGCCAGCAGTCCCATAGGGGGAATGGGCACTGAAGCTTTCTTT. Its protein product is CASSPIGGMGTEAFF.

This clonotype was counted at least ten times. The size of this beta chain means little, since it is a stray read in a library made for alpha chains. V is TRBV4-1 and J is TRBJ2-2; D may be TRBD1 or TRBD2 (5 bases each). This CDR3 comprises 22 residues. Germline V gene data show CDR1 as MGHRA and CDR2 as YSYEKL. Trimming cost V 4 bases and J 1 base, with 31 bases left between them. The CDR3, as DNA: TGCGCCAGCAGCCCAGACTACCGCATACATCGGGTGGGGGTCGTGAACACCGGGGAGCTGTTTTTT. The encoded protein is CASSPDYRIHRVGVVNTGELFF.

This clonotype was found many times. This beta chain represents an off-target read in a library built for alpha chains; its size is of limited meaning. The CDR3 reads CASREQGARGYTF. Here the CDR3 DNA reads TGTGCCAGCAGGGAACAGGGGGCAAGGGGCTACACCTTC. The chain is built from TRBV6-5 and TRBJ1-2; 9 bases map to TRBD1. V gave up 6 bases and J gave up 8 bases; unmatched junction bases: 7. The CDR3 has 13 amino acids. Per germline, CDR1 MNHEY and CDR2 SVGAGI.

By proportion, this clonotype is large (0.1 to 1%). This beta chain is an unintended read in a library built for alpha chains; its size means little. The genes are TRBV15 and TRBJ1-1; a weak D match, TRBD1 (5 bases). Germline V gene lookup returns CDR1 LNHNV and CDR2 YYDKDF (reference sequence). The V and J ends lost 0 bases and 8 bases respectively, with 10 bases between them. The CDR3 has 13 amino acids. For the CDR3, the DNA is TGTGCCACCAGCAGAGATTCGGGGGAGGAAGCTTTCTTT. Amino acids: CATSRDSGEEAFF. The whole variable domain, filled in from reference TRBV15 and TRBJ1-1, reads DAMVIQNPRYQVTQFGKPVTLSCSQTLNHNVMYWYQQKSSQAPKLLFHYYDKDFNNEADTPDNFQSRRPNTSFCFLDIRSPGLGDTAMYLCATSRDSGEEAFFGQGTRLTVV.

This clonotype is medium-sized (0.01 to 0.1%) by share. Within a library made for alpha chains, this beta chain is off target, and its count is uninformative. The chain uses TRBV4-1 and TRBJ2-7, with 7 nucleotides matching TRBD2. This CDR3 is 14 amino acids long. Germline V gives CDR1 MGHRA, CDR2 YSYEKL. V lost 3 bases to trimming and J lost 1 base; unmatched junction nucleotides: 3. The CDR3 coding sequence is TGCGCCAGCAGCCAGGGGACTATATCCTACGAGCAGTACTTC. This gives the protein CASSQGTISYEQYF.

This clonotype was found many times. This beta chain lies outside the target of a library built for alpha chains; its clone size means little. V usage is TRBV29-1 and J usage is TRBJ2-7; D might be TRBD1 (6 bases). The CDR3 has 12 residues. The V gene's germline CDR1 is SQVTM and CDR2 ANQGSEA. Trimming pared 5 bases from V and 1 base from J, leaving 9 bases between. CDR3 nucleotides: TGCAGCGTTATGACAGGATCCTACGAGCAGTACTTC. Protein product: CSVMTGSYEQYF.

This clonotype was seen ten or more times. With the library built for alpha chains, this beta chain is off target and its frequency is not meaningful. The chain recombines TRBV13 with TRBJ1-1; a possible D gene is TRBD1 (6 bases). CDR3 size: 16 residues. Trimming left V 1 base short and J 5 bases short, with 17 bases between. In germline, CDR1 is PRHDT, CDR2 FYEKMQ (reference sequence). The CDR3, as DNA: TGTGCCAGCAGCTTAGTCTATACAAGGGGGGAAACTGAAGCTTTCTTT. This encodes CASSLVYTRGETEAFF.

This clonotype was counted ten times or more. For a library built for alpha chains, this beta chain is a stray read; little rests on its size. The chain combines TRBV7-2 with TRBJ2-1, with 11 bases aligning to TRBD2. The CDR3 runs 23 residues. The germline V gene has CDR1 SGHTA and CDR2 FQGNSA. The junction had 29 bases not matched to a gene; V was cut back by 2 bases and J by 8 bases. The DNA of the CDR3 is TGTGCCAGCAGCTTATATCCGGGATGGAGACTAGCGGGACGTTTAGTAATTCGGGATGAGCAGTTCTTC. Encoded protein: CASSLYPGWRLAGRLVIRDEQFF.

This clonotype was detected many times. The library was designed around alpha chains, so this beta chain is a stray read whose abundance carries little weight. The chain couples TRBV5-4 to TRBJ2-5; D not resolved. Germline V CDR1 and CDR2: SGHNT, YYREEE (reference sequence). The CDR3 totals 15 residues. V shed 3 bases and J shed 1 base, with 13 bases lying between them. The chain's CDR3 is CASSSGRQSQETQYF. The CDR3, as DNA: TGTGCCAGCAGCTCTGGAAGGCAGAGCCAAGAGACCCAGTACTTC.